This record looks at one TCR beta chain sequence and its context. The V end lost 5 bases, the J end lost 1 base, and 11 bases lay between the germline ends. The CDR3 spans 14 residues. Germline V gene sequence: CDR1 LNHDA, CDR2 SQIVND (reference sequence). This specimen belongs to a study of Ad26.COV2.S vaccination and SARS-CoV-2 variants. The treatment here: approximately 18 received Ad26.COV2.S at low or high dose, single or two shots; roughly five received placebo; per-sample allocation not given. Sampling took place 63 days after the first vaccine or placebo injection. Produced via immunoSEQ multiplex PCR; TCRdb's table is partial and in-frame only. The sample lists 300,000 to 400,000 clones, 75% to 90% occurring once.

This material consisted of peripheral blood, taken in a trial of Ad26.COV2.S vaccine versus placebo. This chain joins TRBV19 and TRBJ1-1; TRBD1 might be the D (5 bases). The source of this sequence is a person aged 18 to 65 who received the Ad26.COV2.S COVID-19 vaccine or a placebo. CDR3 bases: TGTGCCAGTAGTTGGGGCAGGGAGAACACTGAAGCTTTCTTT. Its protein is CASSWGRENTEAFF.